This record concerns one T cell receptor (beta chain) sequence. Its matching antigen is unknown. The template was RNA from unsorted bulk tissue. This non-tumor lung sample came from over 3 cm beyond the tumor edge. This record belongs to a study of tumor and adjacent non-tumor tissue in lung cancer. Looking at the study overall: Patients comprised about eleven adenocarcinoma, a couple of squamous cell carcinoma and 1 small cell lung cancer.

General study results and limits: Tumor TCR diversity, when higher, was linked to shorter survival. In normal lung, the top 100 clones were significantly more dominant than in tumor.

This CDR3 spans 15 amino acids. V was trimmed by 1 base and J by 4 bases, leaving 14 bases between them. Germline loops: CDR1 SGHRS, CDR2 YFSETQ. Three rounds of nested PCR, following a modified ARM-PCR protocol, produced the TCRbeta library. TCRdb used MiXCR to reprocess the multiplex PCR reads, holding one entry per CDR3 protein. The sample contains 90,000 to 100,000 distinct CDR3 sequences, 80% of which appear only once. This clonotype was sampled from a man between 60 and 75 years old with small cell lung cancer. The sample consisted of distant non-tumor lung tissue. The rearrangement uses TRBV5-1 and TRBJ2-5; no reliable D call. The CDR3 loop is CASSLYTAKVETQYF. As DNA, the CDR3 is TGCGCCAGCAGCTTGTATACGGCTAAGGTAGAGACCCAGTACTTC.